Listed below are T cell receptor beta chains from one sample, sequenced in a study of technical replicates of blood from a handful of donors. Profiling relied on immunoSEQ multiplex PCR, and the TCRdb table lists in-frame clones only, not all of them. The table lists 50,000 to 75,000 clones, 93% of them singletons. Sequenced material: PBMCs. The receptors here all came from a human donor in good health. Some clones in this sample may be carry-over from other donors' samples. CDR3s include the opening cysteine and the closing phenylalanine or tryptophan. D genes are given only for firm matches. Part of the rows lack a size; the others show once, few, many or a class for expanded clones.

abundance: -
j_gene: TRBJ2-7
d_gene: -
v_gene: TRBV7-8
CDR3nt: TGTGCCAGCAGCTTAAATACCGGGACCACGGGGAGGGGGACCGAGCAGTACTTC
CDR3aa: CASSLNTGTTGRGTEQYF

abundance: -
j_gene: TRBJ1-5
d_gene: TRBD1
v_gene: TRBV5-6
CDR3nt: TGTGCCAGCAGCACGGGACAGGGTCCCAATCAGCCCCAGCATTTT
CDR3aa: CASSTGQGPNQPQHF

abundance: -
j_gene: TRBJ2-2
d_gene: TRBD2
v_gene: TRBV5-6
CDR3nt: TGTGCCAGCAGCTACGGGCGGGAGAGCGGGGAGCTGTTTTTT
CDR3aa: CASSYGRESGELFF

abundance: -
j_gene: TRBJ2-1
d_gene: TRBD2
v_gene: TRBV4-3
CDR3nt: TGCGCCAGCAGCCTTAGGCCTAGCGGACCTGGGGATGAGCAGTTCTTC
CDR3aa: CASSLRPSGPGDEQFF

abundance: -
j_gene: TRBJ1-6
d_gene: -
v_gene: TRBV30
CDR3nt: TGTGCCTGGCAGGTACGTCTGAATTCACCCCTCCACTTT
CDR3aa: CAWQVRLNSPLHF

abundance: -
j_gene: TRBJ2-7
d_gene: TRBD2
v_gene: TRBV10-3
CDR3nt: TGTGCCATCAGTGAGTCGATCGTGTCTAGCGGGGCCATCTACGAGCAGTACTTC
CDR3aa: CAISESIVSSGAIYEQYF

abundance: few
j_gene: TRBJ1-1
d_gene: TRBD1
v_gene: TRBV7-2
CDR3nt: TGTGCCAGCAGCGCCTGGGACAGCCCGAGGGCTTTCTTT
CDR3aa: CASSAWDSPRAFF

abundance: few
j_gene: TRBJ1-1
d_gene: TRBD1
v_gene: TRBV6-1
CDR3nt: TGTGCCAGCTGTGGACAGGAGTACACTGAAGCTTTCTTT
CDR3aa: CASCGQEYTEAFF

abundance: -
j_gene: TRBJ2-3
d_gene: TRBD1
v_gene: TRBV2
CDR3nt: TGTGCCAGCAGTCCGGACAGGGGGGCAGATACGCAGTATTTT
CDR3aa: CASSPDRGADTQYF

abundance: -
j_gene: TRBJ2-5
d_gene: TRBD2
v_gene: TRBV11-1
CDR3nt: TGTGCCAGCAGCTCCCAATCTTCGGGGGGAGGCGAGACCCAGTACTTC
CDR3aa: CASSSQSSGGGETQYF

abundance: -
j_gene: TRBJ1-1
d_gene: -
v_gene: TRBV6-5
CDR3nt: TGTGCCAGCAGTTACCGCGGGCAGCTGAACACTGAAGCTTTCTTT
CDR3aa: CASSYRGQLNTEAFF

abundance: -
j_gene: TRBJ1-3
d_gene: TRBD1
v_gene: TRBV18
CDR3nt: TGTGCCAGCTCACCCGGGACAGGGAAAGGAAACACCATATATTTT
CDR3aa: CASSPGTGKGNTIYF

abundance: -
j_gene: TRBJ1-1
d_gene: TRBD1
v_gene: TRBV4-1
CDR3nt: TGCGCCAGCAGCCAAGATCGGAAGGGGGCGCGGGGCACTGAAGCTTTCTTT
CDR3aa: CASSQDRKGARGTEAFF

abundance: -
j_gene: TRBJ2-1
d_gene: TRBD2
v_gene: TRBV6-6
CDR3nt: TGTGCCAGCCAACTAGCGGGAGGTATTTCCTACAATGAGCAGTTCTTC
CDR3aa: CASQLAGGISYNEQFF

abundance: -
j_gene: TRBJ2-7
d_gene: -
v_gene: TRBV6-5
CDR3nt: TGTGCCAGCAAGTCTTCCGGTTACGAGCAGTACTTC
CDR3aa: CASKSSGYEQYF

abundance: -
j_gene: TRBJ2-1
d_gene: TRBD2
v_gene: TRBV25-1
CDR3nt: TGTGCCAGCAGGGGGAGGCGGGGGGGTTCCCACAATGAGCAGTTCTTC
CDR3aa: CASRGRRGGSHNEQFF

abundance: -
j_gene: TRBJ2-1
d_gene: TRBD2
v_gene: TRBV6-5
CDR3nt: TGTGCCAGCAGTTCCTCTAGCGGGGGAGTCGATGAGCAGTTCTTC
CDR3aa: CASSSSSGGVDEQFF

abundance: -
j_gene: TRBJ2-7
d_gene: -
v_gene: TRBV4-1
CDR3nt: TGCGCCAGCAGCCAAACCCGGGGGAGATCCTACGAGCAGTACTTC
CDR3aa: CASSQTRGRSYEQYF

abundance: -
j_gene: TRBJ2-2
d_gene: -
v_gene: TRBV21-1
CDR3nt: TGTGCCAGCAGCAAAGCCGGGACAAATAACACCGGGGAGCTGTTTTTT
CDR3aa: CASSKAGTNNTGELFF

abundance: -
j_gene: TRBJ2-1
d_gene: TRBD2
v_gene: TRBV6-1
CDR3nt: TGTGCCAGCGCAGGACTAGTCTCCTACAATGAGCAGTTCTTC
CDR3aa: CASAGLVSYNEQFF

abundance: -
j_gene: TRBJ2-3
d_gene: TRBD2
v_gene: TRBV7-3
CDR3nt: TGTGCCAGCAGCTTAGCGGGGGGCCGCACAGATACGCAGTATTTT
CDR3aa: CASSLAGGRTDTQYF

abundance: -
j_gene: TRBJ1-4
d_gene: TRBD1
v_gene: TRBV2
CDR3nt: TGTGCCAGCACCGACCGGGACAGGGCTGAAAAACTGTTTTTT
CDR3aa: CASTDRDRAEKLFF

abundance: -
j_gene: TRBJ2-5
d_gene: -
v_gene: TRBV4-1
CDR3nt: TGCGCCAGCAGCCGGATGCCGGGAGAGACCCAGTACTTC
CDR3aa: CASSRMPGETQYF

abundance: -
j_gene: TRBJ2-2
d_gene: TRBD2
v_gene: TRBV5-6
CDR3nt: TGTGCCAGCAGCTTGATTGGGACTAGCGGCTTGACCGGGGAGCTGTTTTTT
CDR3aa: CASSLIGTSGLTGELFF

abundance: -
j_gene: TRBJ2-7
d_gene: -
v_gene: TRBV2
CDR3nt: TGTGCCAGCAGTGTTTCGGGGGACCTCTACGAGCAGTACTTC
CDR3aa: CASSVSGDLYEQYF

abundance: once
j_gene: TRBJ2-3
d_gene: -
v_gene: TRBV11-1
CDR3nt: TGTGCCAGCAGGGACCGGGACACTCGCACAGATACGCAGTATTTT
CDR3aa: CASRDRDTRTDTQYF

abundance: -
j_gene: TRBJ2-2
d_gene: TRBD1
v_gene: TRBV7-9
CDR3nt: TGTGCCAGCAGCTCCTCAGGGGGCATCGGGGAGCTGTTTTTT
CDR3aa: CASSSSGGIGELFF

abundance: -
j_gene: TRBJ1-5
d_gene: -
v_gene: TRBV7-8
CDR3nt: TGTGCCAGCAGCGAAACGGGGGGGTATCAGCCCCAGCATTTT
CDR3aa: CASSETGGYQPQHF

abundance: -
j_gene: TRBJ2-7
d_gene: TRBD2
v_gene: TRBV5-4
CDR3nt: TGTGCCAGCAGCTTGGCTAGCGGGGATGCCTACGAGCAGTACTTC
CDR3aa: CASSLASGDAYEQYF

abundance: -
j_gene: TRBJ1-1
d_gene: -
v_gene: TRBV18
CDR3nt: TGTGCCAGCTCACCCCTAGGTGGGAACACTGAAGCTTTCTTT
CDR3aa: CASSPLGGNTEAFF

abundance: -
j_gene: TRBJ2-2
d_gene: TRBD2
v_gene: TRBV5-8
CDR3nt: TGTGCCAGCAGCTTGAAGGGACTAGCGGGAGTGTCCGGGGAGCTGTTTTTT
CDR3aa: CASSLKGLAGVSGELFF

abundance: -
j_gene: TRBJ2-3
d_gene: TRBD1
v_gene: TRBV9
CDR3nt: TGTGCCAGCAGCGCGGACAGGGTACAAGATACGCAGTATTTT
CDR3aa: CASSADRVQDTQYF

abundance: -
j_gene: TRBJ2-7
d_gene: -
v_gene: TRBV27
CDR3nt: TGTGCCAGCAGTTTATTCTCCTCCTACGAGCAGTACTTC
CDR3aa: CASSLFSSYEQYF

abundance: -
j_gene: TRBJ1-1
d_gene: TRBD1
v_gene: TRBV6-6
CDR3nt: TGTGCCAGCAGTTACCCGGGACAGGGGATAACTGAAGCTTTCTTT
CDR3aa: CASSYPGQGITEAFF

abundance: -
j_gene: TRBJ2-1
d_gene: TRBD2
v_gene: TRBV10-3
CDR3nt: TGTGCCATCAGTGCTTCTAGCGGGGGGGCCAGGTACAATGAGCAGTTCTTC
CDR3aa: CAISASSGGARYNEQFF

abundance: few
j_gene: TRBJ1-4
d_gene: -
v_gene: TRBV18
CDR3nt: TGTGCCAGCTCACCGAGTCCTTCGGCGGCTAATGAAAAACTGTTTTTT
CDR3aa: CASSPSPSAANEKLFF

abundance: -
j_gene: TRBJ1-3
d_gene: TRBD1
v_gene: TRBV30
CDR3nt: TGTGCCTGGTCGACAGGGGGCTCTGGAAACACCATATATTTT
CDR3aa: CAWSTGGSGNTIYF

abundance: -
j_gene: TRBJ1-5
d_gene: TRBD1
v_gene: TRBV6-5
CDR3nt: TGTGCCAGCAGTCGGTACAGGGGGACAGGTCAGCCCCAGCATTTT
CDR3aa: CASSRYRGTGQPQHF

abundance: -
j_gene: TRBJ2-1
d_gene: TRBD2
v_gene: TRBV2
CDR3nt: TGTGCCAGCAGTGAAGACAGCGGGGGGTATAATGAGCAGTTCTTC
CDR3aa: CASSEDSGGYNEQFF

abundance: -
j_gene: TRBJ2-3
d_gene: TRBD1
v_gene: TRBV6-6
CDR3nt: TGTGCCAGCAGTCAACAGGGGAGCACAGATACGCAGTATTTT
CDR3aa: CASSQQGSTDTQYF

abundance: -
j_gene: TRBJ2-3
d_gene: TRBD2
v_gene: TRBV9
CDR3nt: TGTGCCAGCAGCGTAGTTGGGACTAGCGGCACAGATACGCAGTATTTT
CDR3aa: CASSVVGTSGTDTQYF

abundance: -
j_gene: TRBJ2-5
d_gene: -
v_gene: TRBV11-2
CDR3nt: TGTGCCAGCAGAGGCGGCGGAGAGACCCAGTACTTC
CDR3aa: CASRGGGETQYF

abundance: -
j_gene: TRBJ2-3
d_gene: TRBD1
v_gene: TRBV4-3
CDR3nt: TGCGCCAGCAGCCGACAGGGGGCTAACACAGATACGCAGTATTTT
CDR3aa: CASSRQGANTDTQYF

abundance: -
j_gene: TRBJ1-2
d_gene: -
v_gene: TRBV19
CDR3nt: TGTGCCAGTAGTATTCCCACCCGGAGGGACTATGGCTACACCTTC
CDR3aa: CASSIPTRRDYGYTF

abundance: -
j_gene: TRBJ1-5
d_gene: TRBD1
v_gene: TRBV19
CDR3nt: TGTGCCAGTAGTATAGGCGGGACAGGCAATCAGCCCCAGCATTTT
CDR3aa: CASSIGGTGNQPQHF